These 27 T cell receptor beta chains were sequenced from one sample in a study of blood T cell repertoires in COVID-19. Measured with immunoSEQ multiplex PCR; TCRdb has only the in-frame clones, and not every one. The data show tens of thousands of clones, around 90% seen once. Sample: peripheral blood. The receptors originated from a woman older than 75 with active or convalescent COVID-19.

This clone appeared once. The chain joins TRBV19 to TRBJ1-6, with D possibly matching TRBD1 (6 bases). Trimming left V 9 bases short and J 8 bases short, with 20 bases between. Per the germline V gene, CDR1 is LNHDA and CDR2 is SQIVND (reference sequence). The CDR3 contains 15 residues. The CDR3 loop reads CASRQPGHIDSPLHF. In nucleotides, the CDR3 is TGTGCCAGCCGACAACCGGGACATATCGATTCACCCCTCCACTTT.

The chain joins TRBV6-6 to TRBJ2-1, with D perhaps TRBD1 (6 bases). Between the trimmed V and J ends, which lost 6 bases and 7 bases, there was a span of 13 bases. The CDR3 contains 13 residues. The germline gives CDR1 MNHNY, CDR2 SVGAGI (reference sequence). CDR3: CASRNTQGNEQFF. The CDR3 DNA reads TGTGCCAGCAGAAACACACAGGGAAATGAGCAGTTCTTC.

The CDR3 nucleotides are TGCGCCAGCAGTCCGGGGGAGCAGTTCTTC. This sequence encodes CASSPGEQFF. This rearrangement joins TRBV4-3 to TRBJ2-1; tentatively, D is TRBD2 (5 bases). CDR1 and CDR2 from the germline V gene are LGHNA and YSLEER. The CDR3 loop spans 10 amino acids. V was pared by 6 bases and J by 10 bases, with 7 bases between.

The CDR3 reads CASSPGGGRQYF. DNA for the CDR3: TGTGCCAGCAGCCCGGGGGGAGGACGGCAGTACTTC. V usage is TRBV3-1 (or the pseudogene TRBV3-2) and J usage is TRBJ2-4; 7 nucleotides agree with TRBD2. The CDR3 contains 12 residues. After removal of 4 bases from V and 13 bases from J, the junction contained 7 bases not matched to a gene. Germline CDR1 and CDR2: LGHDT and YNNKEL (reference sequence).

The CDR3 nucleotides read TGTGCCAGCAGCCAAGACCCTCGGCTGGAGCGGGCGACTCACGAGCAGTACTTC. It yields the protein CASSQDPRLERATHEQYF. The chain recombines TRBV3-1 (or the pseudogene TRBV3-2) with TRBJ2-7, with TRBD2 as a possible D gene (6 bases). Germline V CDR1 and CDR2: LGHDT, YNNKEL (reference sequence). Trimming removed 0 bases from V and 5 bases from J, with 23 bases in between. CDR3 size: 18 residues.

The chain recombines TRBV20-1 with TRBJ2-5; 11 nucleotides line up with TRBD2. V was pared by 3 bases and J by 5 bases, with 8 bases of the junction left unmatched. The germline gives CDR1 DFQATT, CDR2 SNEGSKA (reference sequence). The CDR3 consists of 15 residues. The CDR3 protein is CSASITSGGTETQYF. CDR3 in DNA: TGCAGTGCTAGTATTACTAGCGGGGGCACGGAGACCCAGTACTTC.

The V gene is TRBV6-2 or TRBV6-3, the J gene TRBJ1-2, with D perhaps matching TRBD1 (5 bases). Per the germline V gene, CDR1 is MNHEY and CDR2 is SVGEGT. This CDR3 has 13 amino acids. Between the trimmed V and J ends, which lost 0 bases and 3 bases, there was a span of 5 bases. CDR3 region: CASSYSGDYGYTF. The CDR3 coding sequence is TGTGCCAGCAGTTACTCAGGGGACTATGGCTACACCTTC.

This clone was seen just once. This CDR3 reads CASSFDRGPGYTF. The CDR3 DNA reads as TGTGCCAGCAGCTTTGATAGGGGGCCTGGCTACACCTTC. The V and J genes are TRBV7-2 and TRBJ1-2, with 7 bases matching TRBD1. This CDR3 comprises 13 residues. Germline CDR1 is SGHTA and CDR2 is FQGNSA. With 3 bases clipped from V and 7 bases from J, the junction kept 5 bases outside the gene matches.

V is TRBV6-2 or TRBV6-3 and J is TRBJ2-3, with 9 bases fitting TRBD1. The CDR3 covers 15 residues. Per the germline V gene, CDR1 is MNHEY and CDR2 is SVGEGT. V lost 4 bases to trimming and J lost 3 bases; unmatched junction nucleotides: 5. CDR3 sequence: CASSSQGARTDTQYF. CDR3 nucleotides: TGTGCCAGCAGTTCACAGGGGGCACGGACAGATACGCAGTATTTT.

A single count supports this clone. The chain links TRBV12-5 to TRBJ1-2; the D is unclear. V lost 3 bases and J lost 7, with 12 bases in between. The germline V gene encodes CDR1 LGHNT and CDR2 FRNRAP. CDR3 length: 13 amino acids. Here the CDR3 reads CASGFSSRGGYTF. DNA of the CDR3: TGTGCTAGTGGTTTCTCCTCTAGAGGTGGCTACACCTTC.

This chain connects TRBV15 to TRBJ2-3; 12 positions agree with TRBD2. The CDR3 is 16 amino acids. The trim removed 4 bases at V and 7 bases at J, leaving 9 bases unmatched. The germline V gene has CDR1 LNHNV and CDR2 YYDKDF (reference sequence). CDR3 loop: CATSNELAGGLNTQYF. CDR3 coding DNA: TGTGCCACCAGCAACGAACTAGCGGGGGGTCTTAATACGCAGTATTTT.

This chain joins TRBV28 and TRBJ2-1; 11 bases match TRBD2. The trim removed 5 bases at V and 6 bases at J, leaving 6 bases unmatched. Germline CDR1 and CDR2: MDHEN and SYDVKM. The CDR3 loop spans 15 amino acids. CDR3 amino acids: CASSRLAGGTNEQFF. The CDR3 bases are TGTGCCAGCAGTCGTCTAGCGGGGGGCACCAATGAGCAGTTCTTC.

The chain employs TRBV4-2 and TRBJ2-2; a weak D match, TRBD2 (6 bases). This CDR3 region has 12 residues. Per the germline V gene, CDR1 is LGHNA and CDR2 is YNFKEQ. Between the trimmed V and J ends, which lost 3 bases and 7 bases, there was a span of 6 bases. CDR3 residues: CASSQRGGELFF. CDR3 DNA: TGTGCCAGCAGCCAGCGGGGCGGGGAGCTGTTTTTT.

This chain uses TRBV3-1 (or the pseudogene TRBV3-2) with TRBJ2-5, with 7 positions matching TRBD1. Germline assignment: CDR1 LGHDT and CDR2 YNNKEL (reference sequence). The junction had 4 bases not matched to a gene; V was cut back by 4 bases and J by 2 bases. The CDR3 runs 14 residues. Written as DNA, the CDR3 is TGTGCCAGCAGCCGTAACAGGGGACAAGAGACCCAGTACTTC. Amino acids: CASSRNRGQETQYF.

V and J are TRBV30 and TRBJ2-5; possibly TRBD2 for D (6 bases). Trimming took 2 bases from V and 5 from J, leaving 18 bases between them. This CDR3 has 15 residues. Per germline, CDR1 GTSNPN and CDR2 SVGIG (reference sequence). The CDR3: CAWSTFGGTGETQYF. CDR3 coding DNA: TGTGCCTGGAGTACGTTTGGAGGGACCGGGGAGACCCAGTACTTC.

This clone was seen just once. The chain carries TRBV2 and TRBJ1-1; possible D gene TRBD1, 6 bases. Germline CDR1 is SNHLY and CDR2 is FYNNEI. CDR3 size: 14 residues. V gave up 4 bases and J gave up 0 bases, with 9 bases separating them. In nucleotides, the CDR3 is TGTGCCAGCAGTGGGACAGCCCTGAACACTGAAGCTTTCTTT. Protein sequence: CASSGTALNTEAFF.

This chain joins TRBV5-1 and TRBJ2-7; D not certain. CDR3 size: 13 residues. V lost 0 bases, J lost 3 bases, and 7 bases lay in between. Germline V gene sequence: CDR1 SGHRS, CDR2 YFSETQ. CDR3 DNA sequence: TGCGCCAGCAGCTTGGCGTCCTACTACGAGCAGTACTTC. As protein: CASSLASYYEQYF.

The chain combines TRBV4-1 with TRBJ1-3; D is ambiguous. Germline values: CDR1 MGHRA, CDR2 YSYEKL. V was trimmed by 0 bases and J by 4 bases, leaving 10 bases between them. The CDR3 is made up of 15 amino acids. The CDR3 loop reads CASSQDLEAGNTIYF. CDR3 in DNA: TGCGCCAGCAGCCAAGACCTGGAGGCAGGAAACACCATATATTTT.

The chain combines TRBV4-3 with TRBJ2-2; 8 nucleotides align to TRBD1. V was pared by 4 bases and J by 6 bases, with 10 bases of the junction left unmatched. CDR1 LGHNA and CDR2 YSLEER come from the germline V gene. The CDR3 runs to 16 residues. The CDR3 coding sequence is TGCGCCAGCAGCCGCCACCAGACAGGGGTCCCCGGGGAGCTGTTTTTT. Encoded protein: CASSRHQTGVPGELFF.

This clone came up once. CDR3 residues: CASSSQGARGNTIYF. CDR3 sequence (DNA): TGTGCCAGCAGTTCACAGGGGGCGCGAGGAAACACCATATATTTT. The rearrangement joins TRBV28 to TRBJ1-3; 9 nucleotides align to TRBD1. From germline, CDR1 is MDHEN and CDR2 SYDVKM. The CDR3 is 15 amino acids. V lost 4 bases and J lost 4; bases outside the gene matches: 5. The full variable domain, its missing parts supplied by reference TRBV28 and TRBJ1-3, is DVKVTQSSRYLVKRTGEKVFLECVQDMDHENMFWYRQDPGLGLRLIYFSYDVKMKEKGDIPEGYSVSREKKERFSLILESASTNQTSMYLCASSSQGARGNTIYFGEGSWLTVV.

The V and J genes are TRBV4-3 and TRBJ1-2; D not certain. Trimming cost V 0 bases and J 7 bases, with 9 bases left between them. The CDR3 sequence is 13 residues long. Germline CDR1 is LGHNA and CDR2 is YSLEER. The CDR3 bases are TGCGCCAGCAGCCAAGATGCGGGGTCTGGCTACACCTTC. Protein sequence: CASSQDAGSGYTF.

The V gene is TRBV24-1, the J gene TRBJ1-1, with D perhaps TRBD1 (5 bases). CDR1 is KGHDR, CDR2 SFDVKD, per germline. V lost 6 bases to trimming and J lost 0 bases, with 16 bases between them. The CDR3 runs to 16 residues. CDR3 sequence reads: CATSFISSDMNTEAFF. The CDR3 nucleotides are TGTGCCACCAGTTTCATAAGTTCGGACATGAACACTGAAGCTTTCTTT.

Only one count was recorded for this clone. At one end, the junction sequence differs from germline, possibly due to a read error. The chain carries TRBV20-1 and TRBJ1-5, with 7 bases aligning to TRBD1. The CDR3 has 11 residues. The germline V gene has CDR1 DFQATT and CDR2 SNEGSKA (reference sequence). This chain's CDR3 is CRPRGNPPQHF. The CDR3 bases are TGCAGGCCCAGGGGGAATCCGCCCCAGCATTTT.

V is TRBV12-3 or TRBV12-4 and J is TRBJ1-1; D remains ambiguous. This CDR3 region has 13 residues. Trimming shortened V by 3 bases and J by 1 base, and 6 bases separated the two germline ends. CDR3 region: CASSFSENTEAFF. DNA of the CDR3: TGTGCCAGCAGTTTTTCAGAGAACACTGAAGCTTTCTTT.

The chain links TRBV19 to TRBJ1-3, with D unresolved. This CDR3 region has 14 residues. V lost 0 bases to trimming and J lost 0 bases, with 3 bases between them. The V gene's germline CDR1 is LNHDA and CDR2 SQIVND (reference sequence). CDR3 sequence: CASSIESSGNTIYF. CDR3 nucleotides: TGTGCCAGTAGTATAGAGAGCTCTGGAAACACCATATATTTT. The whole variable domain, filled in from reference TRBV19 and TRBJ1-3, reads DGGITQSPKYLFRKEGQNVTLSCEQNLNHDAMYWYRQDPGQGLRLIYYSQIVNDFQKGDIAEGYSVSREKKESFPLTVTSAQKNPTAFYLCASSIESSGNTIYFGEGSWLTVV.

This clone appeared many times. This same CDR3 is encoded by further DNA sequences in the sample. This sequence joins TRBV9 and TRBJ2-2; D might be TRBD2 (6 bases). Per germline, CDR1 SGDLS and CDR2 YYNGEE. Trimming cost V 3 bases and J 7 bases, with 13 bases left between them. The CDR3 runs 14 residues. CDR3 protein: CASSGGDLRGELFF. Written as DNA, the CDR3 is TGTGCCAGCAGCGGGGGGGACTTACGCGGGGAGCTGTTTTTT.

This clone was counted a few times. V is TRBV7-2 and J is TRBJ2-1; D might be TRBD2 (5 bases). The CDR3 is made up of 14 amino acids. V was trimmed by 3 bases and J by 7 bases, leaving 13 bases between them. Germline CDR1 SGHTA, CDR2 FQGNSA. The CDR3 is CASSLSRGRNEQFF. DNA of the CDR3: TGTGCCAGCAGCTTGAGTAGAGGGCGAAATGAGCAGTTCTTC.